A single TCR beta chain is shown here with its context. These data are taken from a study of PD-L1 blockade in urothelial cancer. Study-wide context: About 85% of the roughly 29 patients were men whose urothelial cancer was bladder-origin.

The table came from immunoSEQ multiplex PCR; TCRdb's copy has only in-frame clones and leaves some out. The sample includes just under 65,000 clones, 80% to 90% of them seen just once. Germline CDR1 MNHNS, CDR2 SASEGT. The CDR3 consists of 13 residues. With V trimmed by 7 bases and J by 5 bases, 7 bases remained unmatched. Time point reported: pretreatment peripheral blood. Sequenced here: PBMCs, sampled around atezolizumab (anti-PD-L1) treatment. V and J are TRBV6-1 and TRBJ2-5; TRBD1 matches at 7 bases. The TCR sequence derives from a man aged 65 to 79 with urothelial cancer. CDR3 in DNA: TGTGCCAGCATTCAAAGGGGGCGGGAGACCCAGTACTTC. The encoded protein is CASIQRGRETQYF.